This T cell receptor (beta chain) was found in a study of CD8 T cells in ankylosing spondylitis. General study findings and limits: From matched ankylosing spondylitis synovial fluid, disease-linked clones were reportedly recovered at significantly enriched levels. In peripheral blood, disease-linked CD8+ clones occurred at relatively low frequencies. Before this, some motif variants had been reported in reactive arthritis synovial fluid and blood. The study identified a TCR beta motif of several highly homologous variants that appeared characteristic of ankylosing spondylitis blood.

Making use of molecular barcodes, quantitative 5'-RACE generated TCR beta libraries. TCRdb reprocessed the 5' RACE reads via MiXCR and lists one record per CDR3 protein. The sample lists approximately 540,000 distinct CDR3 sequences; about 13% were seen once. In this sample, this clonotype turned up a few times. As yet, its antigen is unknown. The germline gives CDR1 KGHSY, CDR2 FQNENV. Trimming stripped 4 bases from V and 16 bases from J, with 19 bases between. This CDR3 has 13 residues. V is TRBV16 and J is TRBJ1-4; D unresolved. The receptor was isolated from a male donor with ankylosing spondylitis. The source material was blood, either unsorted or a sorted T cell fraction (not recorded which). CDR3 nucleotides: TGTGCCAGCAGCCTCCGTCGGACGGCTATACCGTTTTTT. Its protein is CASSLRRTAIPFF.